This entry features one TCR beta chain sequence. The antigen remains unidentified. Profiled with immunoSEQ multiplex PCR; TCRdb holds only in-frame clones, not every one. The data show roughly 4,200 clones, more than 13% seen once. The data derive from a study of tumour-infiltrating T cells in Burkitt lymphoma. Study in general: All epidemiological Burkitt lymphoma subtypes were represented in the cohort.

Findings and caveats of the study: Many Burkitt lymphoma patients shared several public clonotypes.

With 6 bases removed from V and 5 bases from J, the gap between germline ends came to 10 bases. Germline values: CDR1 DFQATT, CDR2 SNEGSKA (reference sequence). This CDR3 region has 11 residues. The origin of this receptor is a human donor with Burkitt lymphoma. Sequencing input: tumor tissue. The genes are TRBV20-1 and TRBJ1-2; tentative D call: TRBD1 (6 bases). CDR3 loop: CSADTGYGYTF. The CDR3 DNA is TGCAGTGCAGATACAGGGTATGGCTACACCTTC.